The rows below give T cell receptor beta chains drawn from one sample of a study of control samples from healthy donors and cancer patients. Method: immunoSEQ multiplex PCR; TCRdb's copy keeps in-frame clones and lacks some. The data show about 120,000 clones, around nine tenths seen once. The sequencing sample was made of blood. The receptors shown here come from a man aged 25-45 years in good health. CDR3s leave out the opening cysteine and the closing phenylalanine or tryptophan. The order of the fields is V gene, CDR3 length, J gene, CDR3 protein.

TRBV4-1	13	TRBJ1-3	ASSQVSKGGNTIY
TRBV12-3/TRBV12-4	11	TRBJ1-1	ASSLRAGTEAF
TRBV7-3	14	TRBJ1-1	ASSLHGAWGNTEAF
TRBV18	13	TRBJ2-2	ASQGQGANTGELF
TRBV6-6	13	TRBJ1-6	ASSYSTGGPSALH
TRBV7-9	14	TRBJ2-2	ASSFRAGGNTGELF
TRBV5-1	13	TRBJ1-4	ASSLAGQGNEKLF
TRBV10-3	11	TRBJ2-1	AISENSDNEQF
TRBV7-3	14	TRBJ2-2	ASSLIAGVSRGELF
TRBV7-9	12	TRBJ1-2	ASSQDRGDDGYT
TRBV12-3/TRBV12-4	10	TRBJ2-5	ASSFGGETQY
TRBV7-3	12	TRBJ2-3	ASSLGLETDTQY
TRBV25-1	13	TRBJ1-4	ASSEQVTTNEKLF
TRBV11-3	13	TRBJ1-1	ASSLDGDSNTEAF
TRBV6-2/TRBV6-3	14	TRBJ1-5	ASSWAGTGGDQPQH
TRBV10-1	11	TRBJ1-2	ASSEQEDYGYT
TRBV2	13	TRBJ1-6	ASSGTGGRDSPLH
TRBV11-2	14	TRBJ1-5	ASSRGQAEGNQPQH
TRBV3-1/TRBV3-2	11	TRBJ1-3	ASSQRSGNTIY
TRBV5-8	15	TRBJ2-3	ASSWGYGGQGTDTQY
TRBV30	11	TRBJ1-3	AWSVAGGNTIY
TRBV29-1	11	TRBJ1-1	SVDGGIATEAF
TRBV18	12	TRBJ1-1	ASSSGEGAVLAF
TRBV11-3	11	TRBJ1-2	ASGPQGVYGYT
TRBV7-8	12	TRBJ1-5	ASSLDRGNQPQH
TRBV4-1	14	TRBJ2-2	ASSYLAGGDTGELF
TRBV29-1	11	TRBJ1-1	SGHPQLSTEAF
TRBV18	13	TRBJ2-3	ASSLRGPPTDTQY
TRBV5-8	13	TRBJ2-2	ASSSLDGPTGELF
TRBV20-1	13	TRBJ2-3	SASMTSGLTDTQY
TRBV5-1	14	TRBJ1-3	ASSLSPLADGNTIY
TRBV7-7	13	TRBJ2-5	ASSRTSGGGETQY
TRBV27	11	TRBJ1-1	ASSPRVGTEAF
TRBV7-9	12	TRBJ1-1	ASEDGQGRPEAF
TRBV5-1	14	TRBJ1-2	ASSLEAPRAGNGYT
TRBV5-1	10	TRBJ2-7	ASSLDEGLQY
TRBV18	11	TRBJ1-5	ASSSQWNQPQH
TRBV12-3/TRBV12-4	10	TRBJ2-2	ASSPPGGELF
TRBV2	10	TRBJ1-3	ASRQAGNTIY
TRBV11-2	12	TRBJ1-2	ASSSAGVLYGYT
TRBV2	11	TRBJ2-3	ASRSPVRDTQY
TRBV7-2	14	TRBJ2-1	ASSLISGGARNEQF
TRBV5-1	14	TRBJ1-2	ASSSLSDRGPSGYT
TRBV15	16	TRBJ1-5	ATSRAIGTVDSNQPQH